This TCR beta chain was obtained from a study of shared clonotypes between healthy human individuals. General study results and limits: Of the naive CD4 clonotypes, approximately 5% were shared across a handful of donors. Non-shared clonotypes showed lower generation probabilities than clonotypes common to all four donors. Memory subsets had estimated richness that was generally smaller than that of naive subsets. Apart from blood, nothing was sampled; tissue repertoires likely differ.

Concerning this clone: Its antigen is not known.

Repertoires were generated with immunoSEQ multiplex PCR, while TCRdb's copy carries only in-frame clones and drops some. The sample holds 1.5 million to 2.5 million clones, about 95% seen once. Cells designated naive CD8 were CD45RO-negative and were positively selected for CCR7, with terminally differentiated effector memory CD45RA+ cells excluded. Germline V gene data show CDR1 as SGDLS and CDR2 as YYNGEE. V was trimmed by 2 bases and J by 6 bases, leaving 12 bases between them. This CDR3 region has 13 residues. The chain combines TRBV9 with TRBJ2-7, with D hard to call. Material: naive CD8+ T cells sorted from blood. The receptor's source is a man between 18 and 35 years old in good health. CDR3 residues: CASSVDPHSEQYF. CDR3 DNA: TGTGCCAGCAGCGTTGATCCCCACAGCGAGCAGTACTTC.